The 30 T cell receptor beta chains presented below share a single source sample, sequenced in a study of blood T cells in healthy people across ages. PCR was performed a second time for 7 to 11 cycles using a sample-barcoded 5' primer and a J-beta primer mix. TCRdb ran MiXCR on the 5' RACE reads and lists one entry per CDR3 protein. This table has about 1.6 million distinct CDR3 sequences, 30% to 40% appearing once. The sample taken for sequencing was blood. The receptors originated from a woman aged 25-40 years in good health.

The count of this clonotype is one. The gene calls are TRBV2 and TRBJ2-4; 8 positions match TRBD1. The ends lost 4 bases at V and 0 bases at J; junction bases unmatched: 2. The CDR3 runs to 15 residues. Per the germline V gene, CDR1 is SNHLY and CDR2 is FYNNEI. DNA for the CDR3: TGTGCCAGCAGTGGGGACAGGCTAGCCAAAAACATTCAGTACTTC. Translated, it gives CASSGDRLAKNIQYF.

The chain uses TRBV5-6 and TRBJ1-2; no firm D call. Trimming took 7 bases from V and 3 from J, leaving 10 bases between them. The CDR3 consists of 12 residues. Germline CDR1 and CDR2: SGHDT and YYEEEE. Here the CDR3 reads CASGSTDYGYTF. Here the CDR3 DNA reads TGTGCCAGCGGCTCGACCGACTATGGCTACACCTTC. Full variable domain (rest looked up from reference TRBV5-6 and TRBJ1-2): DAGVTQSPTHLIKTRGQQVTLRCSPKSGHDTVSWYQQALGQGPQFIFQYYEEEERQRGNFPDRFSGHQFPNYSSELNVNALLLGDSALYLCASGSTDYGYTFGSGTRLTVV.

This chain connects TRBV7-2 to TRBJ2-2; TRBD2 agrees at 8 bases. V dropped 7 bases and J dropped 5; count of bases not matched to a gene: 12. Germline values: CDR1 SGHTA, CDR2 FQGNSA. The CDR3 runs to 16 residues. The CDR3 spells CASTTPGTRSTGELFF. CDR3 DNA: TGTGCCAGCACCACCCCGGGGACTAGGTCAACCGGGGAGCTGTTTTTT.

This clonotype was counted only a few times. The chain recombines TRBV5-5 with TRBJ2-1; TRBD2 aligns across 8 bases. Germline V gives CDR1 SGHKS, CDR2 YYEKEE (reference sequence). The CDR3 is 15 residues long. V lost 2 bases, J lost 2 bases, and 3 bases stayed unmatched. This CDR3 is CASSLAGDTYNEQFF. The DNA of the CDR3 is TGTGCCAGCAGCTTAGCGGGAGACACCTACAATGAGCAGTTCTTC.

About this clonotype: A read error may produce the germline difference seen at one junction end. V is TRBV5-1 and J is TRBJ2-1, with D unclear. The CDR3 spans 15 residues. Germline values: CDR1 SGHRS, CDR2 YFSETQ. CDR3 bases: TGCGCCAGCAGCCGAGCTAACGACGGGTACAGTGAGCAGTTCTTC. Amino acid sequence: CASSRANDGYSEQFF.

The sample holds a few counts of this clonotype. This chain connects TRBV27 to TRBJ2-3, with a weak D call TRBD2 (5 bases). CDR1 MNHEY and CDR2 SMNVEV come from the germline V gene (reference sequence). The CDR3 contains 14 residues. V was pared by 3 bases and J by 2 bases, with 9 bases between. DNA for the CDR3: TGTGCCAGCAGTTTCGGAGCGGACACAGATACGCAGTATTTT. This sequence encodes CASSFGADTDTQYF.

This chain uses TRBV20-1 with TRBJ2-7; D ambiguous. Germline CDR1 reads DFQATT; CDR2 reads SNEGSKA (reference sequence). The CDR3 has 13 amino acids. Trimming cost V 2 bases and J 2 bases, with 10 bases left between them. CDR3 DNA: TGCAGTGCTAGAACGGCAGCAACCTACGAGCAGTACTTC. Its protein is CSARTAATYEQYF.

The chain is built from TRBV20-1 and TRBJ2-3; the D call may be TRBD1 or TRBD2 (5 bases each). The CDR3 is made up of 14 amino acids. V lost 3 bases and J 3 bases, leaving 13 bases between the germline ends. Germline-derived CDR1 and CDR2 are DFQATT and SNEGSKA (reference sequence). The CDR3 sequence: CSASNSEGTDTQYF. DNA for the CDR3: TGCAGTGCTAGCAACAGTGAGGGGACAGATACGCAGTATTTT.

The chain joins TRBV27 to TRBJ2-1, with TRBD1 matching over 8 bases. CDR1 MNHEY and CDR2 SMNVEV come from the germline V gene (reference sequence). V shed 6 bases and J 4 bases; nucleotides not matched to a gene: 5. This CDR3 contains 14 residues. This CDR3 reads CASRPQGGYNEQFF. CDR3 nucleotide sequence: TGTGCCAGCAGACCACAGGGGGGTTACAATGAGCAGTTCTTC.

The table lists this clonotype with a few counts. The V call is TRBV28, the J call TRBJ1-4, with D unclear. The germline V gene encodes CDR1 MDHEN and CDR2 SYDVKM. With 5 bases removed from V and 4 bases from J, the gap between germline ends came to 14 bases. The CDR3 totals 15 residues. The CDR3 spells CASSPAAVLNEKLFF. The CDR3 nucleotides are TGTGCCAGCAGTCCCGCCGCGGTTCTTAATGAAAAACTGTTTTTT.

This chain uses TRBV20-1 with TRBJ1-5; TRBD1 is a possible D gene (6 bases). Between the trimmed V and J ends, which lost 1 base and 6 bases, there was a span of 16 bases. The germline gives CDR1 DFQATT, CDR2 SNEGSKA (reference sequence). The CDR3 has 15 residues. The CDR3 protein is CSARGGAGEGQPQHF. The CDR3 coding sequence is TGCAGTGCTAGAGGGGGGGCAGGGGAGGGTCAGCCCCAGCATTTT.

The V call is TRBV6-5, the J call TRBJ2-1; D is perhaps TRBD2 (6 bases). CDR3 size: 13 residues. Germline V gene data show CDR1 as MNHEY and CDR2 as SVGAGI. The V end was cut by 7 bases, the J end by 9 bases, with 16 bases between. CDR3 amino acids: CASKLRGRGEQFF. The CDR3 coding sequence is TGTGCCAGCAAATTGCGGGGCCGGGGTGAGCAGTTCTTC.

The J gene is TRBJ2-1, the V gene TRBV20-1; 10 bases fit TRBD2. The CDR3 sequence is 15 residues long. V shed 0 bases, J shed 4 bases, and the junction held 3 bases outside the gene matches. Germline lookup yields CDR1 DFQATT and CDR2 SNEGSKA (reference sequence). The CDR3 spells CSARDLLAGYNEQFF. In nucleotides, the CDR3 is TGCAGTGCTAGAGATCTACTAGCGGGGTACAATGAGCAGTTCTTC.

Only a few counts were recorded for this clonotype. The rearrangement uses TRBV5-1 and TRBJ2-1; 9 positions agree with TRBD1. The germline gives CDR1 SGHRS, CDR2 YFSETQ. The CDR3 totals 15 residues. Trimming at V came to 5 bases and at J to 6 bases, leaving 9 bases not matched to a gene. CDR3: CASSVTGGKTNEQFF. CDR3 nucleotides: TGCGCCAGCAGTGTGACAGGGGGAAAGACCAATGAGCAGTTCTTC.

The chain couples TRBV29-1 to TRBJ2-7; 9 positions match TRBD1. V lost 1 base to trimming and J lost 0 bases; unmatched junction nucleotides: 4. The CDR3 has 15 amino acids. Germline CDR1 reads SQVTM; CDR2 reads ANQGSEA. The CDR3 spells CSVEGGQGFSYEQYF. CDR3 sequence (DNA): TGCAGCGTTGAAGGGGGACAGGGCTTCTCCTACGAGCAGTACTTC.

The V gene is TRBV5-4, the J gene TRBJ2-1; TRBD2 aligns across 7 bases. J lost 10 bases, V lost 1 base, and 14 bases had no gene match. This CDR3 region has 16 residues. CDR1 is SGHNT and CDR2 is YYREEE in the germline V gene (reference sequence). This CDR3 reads CASSLKPGLSGIEQFF. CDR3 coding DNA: TGTGCCAGCAGCTTGAAACCGGGACTATCAGGGATCGAGCAGTTCTTC.

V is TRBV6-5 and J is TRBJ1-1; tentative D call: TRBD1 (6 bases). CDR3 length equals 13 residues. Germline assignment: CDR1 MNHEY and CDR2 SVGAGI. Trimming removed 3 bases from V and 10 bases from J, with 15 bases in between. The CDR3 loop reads CASSYTTGVPAFF. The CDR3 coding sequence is TGTGCCAGCAGTTATACGACAGGTGTCCCAGCTTTCTTT.

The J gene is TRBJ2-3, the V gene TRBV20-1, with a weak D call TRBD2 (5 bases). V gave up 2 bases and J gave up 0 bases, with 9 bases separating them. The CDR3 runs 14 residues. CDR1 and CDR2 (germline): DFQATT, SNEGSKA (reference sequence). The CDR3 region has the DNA TGCAGTGCTAGACAGCGGAGTAGCACAGATACGCAGTATTTT. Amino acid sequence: CSARQRSSTDTQYF.

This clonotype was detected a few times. CDR3 residues: CASSRSGLALTDTQYF. CDR3 in DNA: TGTGCCAGCAGTCGTAGCGGCTTAGCACTCACAGATACGCAGTATTTT. The rearrangement uses TRBV12-3 or TRBV12-4 and TRBJ2-3, with TRBD2 as a possible D gene (6 bases). This CDR3 region has 16 residues. Between the trimmed V and J ends, which lost 5 bases and 2 bases, there was a span of 17 bases.

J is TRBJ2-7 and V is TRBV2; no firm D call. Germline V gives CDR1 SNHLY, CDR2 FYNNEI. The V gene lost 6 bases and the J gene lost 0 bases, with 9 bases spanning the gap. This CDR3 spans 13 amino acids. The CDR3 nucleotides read TGTGCCAGCAGATTTGACGTCTCCTACGAGCAGTACTTC. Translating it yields CASRFDVSYEQYF.

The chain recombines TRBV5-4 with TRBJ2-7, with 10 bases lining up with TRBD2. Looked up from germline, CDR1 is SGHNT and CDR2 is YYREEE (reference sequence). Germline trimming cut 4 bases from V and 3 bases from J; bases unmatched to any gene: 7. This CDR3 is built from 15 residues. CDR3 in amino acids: CASSNPGTSVYEQYF. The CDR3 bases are TGTGCCAGCAGCAACCCCGGGACTAGCGTCTACGAGCAGTACTTC.

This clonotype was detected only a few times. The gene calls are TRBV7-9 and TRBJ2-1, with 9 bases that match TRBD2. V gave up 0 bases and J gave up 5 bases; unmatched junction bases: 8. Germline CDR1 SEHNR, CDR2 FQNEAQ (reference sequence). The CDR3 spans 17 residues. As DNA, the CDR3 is TGTGCCAGCAGCTTAGCGCAGGGCGGGAGGGTAGACAATGAGCAGTTCTTC. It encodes CASSLAQGGRVDNEQFF.

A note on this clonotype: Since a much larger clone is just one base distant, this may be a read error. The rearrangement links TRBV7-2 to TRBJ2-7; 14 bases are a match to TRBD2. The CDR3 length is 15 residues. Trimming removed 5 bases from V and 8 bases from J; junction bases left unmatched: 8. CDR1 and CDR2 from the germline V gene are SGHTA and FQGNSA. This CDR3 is CASSPGTSGSLKQYF. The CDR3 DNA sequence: TGTGCCAGCAGCCCCGGGACTAGCGGGAGTCTCAAGCAGTACTTC.

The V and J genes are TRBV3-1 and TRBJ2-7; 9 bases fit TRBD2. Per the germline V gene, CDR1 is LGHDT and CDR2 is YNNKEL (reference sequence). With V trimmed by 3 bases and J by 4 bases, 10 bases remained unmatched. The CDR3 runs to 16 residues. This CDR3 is CASSHDLAGLVYEQYF. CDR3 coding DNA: TGTGCCAGCAGCCACGATCTAGCGGGATTAGTGTACGAGCAGTACTTC.

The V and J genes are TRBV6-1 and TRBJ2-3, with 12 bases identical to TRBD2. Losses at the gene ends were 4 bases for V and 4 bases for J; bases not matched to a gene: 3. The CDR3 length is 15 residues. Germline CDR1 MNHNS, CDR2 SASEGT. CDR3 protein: CASSATSGSSDTQYF. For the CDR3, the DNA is TGTGCCAGCAGTGCGACTAGCGGGAGCTCAGATACGCAGTATTTT.

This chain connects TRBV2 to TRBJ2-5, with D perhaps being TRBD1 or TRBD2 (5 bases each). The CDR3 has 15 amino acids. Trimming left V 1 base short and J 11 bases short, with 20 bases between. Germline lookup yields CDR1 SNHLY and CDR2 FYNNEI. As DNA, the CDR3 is TGTGCCAGCAGTGAAGGGGGGACCAGATTAGGAAAGCAGTACTTC. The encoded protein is CASSEGGTRLGKQYF.

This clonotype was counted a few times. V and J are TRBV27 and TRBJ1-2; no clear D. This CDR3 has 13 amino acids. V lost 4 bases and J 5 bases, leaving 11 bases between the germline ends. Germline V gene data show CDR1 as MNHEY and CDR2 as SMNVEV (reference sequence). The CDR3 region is CASSWRGSYGYTF. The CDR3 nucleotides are TGTGCCAGCAGTTGGCGGGGTTCGTATGGCTACACCTTC.

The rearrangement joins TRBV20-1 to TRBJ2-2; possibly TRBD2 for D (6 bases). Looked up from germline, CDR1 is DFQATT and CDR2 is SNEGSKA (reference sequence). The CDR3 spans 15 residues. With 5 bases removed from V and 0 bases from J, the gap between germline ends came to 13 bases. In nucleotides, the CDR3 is TGCAGTGCTTATCTCGGGGGAGCGAACACCGGGGAGCTGTTTTTT. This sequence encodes CSAYLGGANTGELFF.

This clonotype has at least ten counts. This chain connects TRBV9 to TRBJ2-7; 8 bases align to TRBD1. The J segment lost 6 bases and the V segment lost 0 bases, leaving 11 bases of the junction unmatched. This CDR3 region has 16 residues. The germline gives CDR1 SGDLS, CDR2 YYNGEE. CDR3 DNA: TGTGCCAGCAGCGTAGCAGCTGGACAGGGCGTAAGCGAGCAGTACTTC. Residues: CASSVAAGQGVSEQYF.

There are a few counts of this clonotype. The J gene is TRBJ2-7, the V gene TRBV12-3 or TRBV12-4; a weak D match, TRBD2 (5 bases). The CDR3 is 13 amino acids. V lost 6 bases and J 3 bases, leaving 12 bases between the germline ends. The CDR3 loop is CASRPSGNYEQYF. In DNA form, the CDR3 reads TGTGCCAGCAGGCCCTCCGGGAACTACGAGCAGTACTTC.